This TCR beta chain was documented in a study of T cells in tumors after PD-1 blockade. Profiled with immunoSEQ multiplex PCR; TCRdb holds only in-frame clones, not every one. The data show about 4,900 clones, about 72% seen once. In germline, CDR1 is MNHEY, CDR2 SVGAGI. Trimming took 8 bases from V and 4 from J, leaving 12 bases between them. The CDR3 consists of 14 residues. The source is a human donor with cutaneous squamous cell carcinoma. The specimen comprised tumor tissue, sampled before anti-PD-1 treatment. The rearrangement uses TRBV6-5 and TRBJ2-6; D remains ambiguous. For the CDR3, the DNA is TGTGCCAGCGGGATTCGGTACGGGGCCAACGTCCTGACTTTC. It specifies CASGIRYGANVLTF.